Below are 32 T cell receptor beta chains sequenced from a single sample in a study of metastatic and nonmetastatic thyroid tumors. TCRdb re-clonotyped the PCR reads via MiXCR. This sample has 20,000 or so clones, with approximately 11% found just once. Prior to thyroid surgery, none of the patients had received any treatment. Sample: blood. Receptors originate from a female donor with papillary thyroid cancer or a benign thyroid nodule (not recorded which). Some clones in this sample may be carry-over from other donors' samples.

This clone has only one observation. One junction end disagrees with the germline gene, perhaps due to a read error. The rearrangement joins TRBV20-1 to TRBJ2-1; TRBD2 matches at 7 bases. Germline lookup yields CDR1 DFQATT and CDR2 SNEGSKA (reference sequence). The CDR3 is 15 residues long. CDR3 amino acids: CSAREAGWIRNEQFF. The DNA for the CDR3 is TGCAGTGCCAGAGAAGCGGGATGGATTCGCAATGAGCAGTTCTTC.

This clone was counted many times. The rearrangement links TRBV6-6 to TRBJ1-5, with D perhaps matching TRBD1 (6 bases). CDR3 length equals 15 residues. Germline V lookup: CDR1 MNHNY, CDR2 SVGAGI (reference sequence). V lost 0 bases, J lost 7 bases, and 13 bases lay in between. Written as DNA, the CDR3 is TGTGCCAGCAGTTACTCGGCAGGGGAACAACAGCCCCAGCATTTT. Translating gives CASSYSAGEQQPQHF.

As for this clone: Its ends do not fully match the called genes, so a read error is possible. The chain uses TRBV27 and TRBJ2-3; TRBD1 aligns across 9 bases. The CDR3 consists of 16 residues. Looked up from germline, CDR1 is MNHEY and CDR2 is SMNVEV (reference sequence). CDR3 in DNA: TGTGCCAACAGTGGCGTAACAGGGGGCGTCACAGATACGCAGTATTTT. This gives the protein CANSGVTGGVTDTQYF.

V and J are TRBV4-3 and TRBJ1-2, with D hard to call. The CDR3 has 13 residues. Trimming pared 3 bases from V and 6 bases from J, leaving 11 bases between. Germline V lookup: CDR1 LGHNA, CDR2 YSLEER. CDR3 residues: CASSHKVGDGYTF. The CDR3 nucleotides read TGCGCCAGCAGCCATAAGGTCGGGGATGGCTACACCTTC.

This clone is termed medium-sized (0.01 to 0.1%). V and J are TRBV27 and TRBJ2-7, with 10 positions matching TRBD1. Looked up from germline, CDR1 is MNHEY and CDR2 is SMNVEV (reference sequence). This CDR3 has 13 amino acids. Trimming cost V 6 bases and J 7 bases; bases outside gene matches: 6. Here the CDR3 reads CASSRTGGEEQYF. CDR3 nucleotide sequence: TGTGCCAGCAGCCGGACAGGGGGTGAGGAGCAGTACTTC.

V is TRBV9 and J is TRBJ2-7; D is unresolved. Germline V gene lookup returns CDR1 SGDLS and CDR2 YYNGEE. The CDR3 is 13 amino acids. Trimming removed 0 bases at V and 5 bases at J, with 9 bases between. As DNA, the CDR3 is TGTGCCAGCAGCGTAGTCCCAGGCAACGAGCAGTACTTC. It yields the protein CASSVVPGNEQYF.

In this sample, this clone turned up many times. This chain joins TRBV5-1 and TRBJ2-2; D may match TRBD1 or TRBD2 (5 bases each). The CDR3 is 14 residues long. The germline V and J ends were trimmed by 1 base and 6 bases, with 10 bases remaining between them. Germline V CDR1 and CDR2: SGHRS, YFSETQ. The CDR3 loop is CASSLYQGAGELFF. Written as DNA, the CDR3 is TGCGCCAGCAGCTTGTACCAGGGAGCCGGGGAGCTGTTTTTT.

This clone was counted at least ten times. The CDR3 sequence is CSVGSAVSSYNSPLHF. The CDR3, as DNA: TGCAGTGTGGGCTCGGCGGTGAGCTCCTATAATTCACCCCTCCACTTT. V is TRBV20-1 and J is TRBJ1-6; no clear D. The CDR3 is 16 amino acids. With 7 bases removed from V and 0 bases from J, the gap between germline ends came to 16 bases. Germline CDR1 and CDR2: DFQATT and SNEGSKA (reference sequence).

This clone is medium-sized. The chain joins TRBV27 to TRBJ2-1, with 7 bases that match TRBD2. The CDR3 runs 16 residues. The V gene end was trimmed by 5 bases and the J gene end by 0 bases; junction bases not matched to a gene: 7. CDR1 is MNHEY, CDR2 SMNVEV, per germline (reference sequence). The CDR3: CASSGRDVSSYNEQFF. The CDR3 bases are TGTGCCAGCAGTGGGAGGGACGTCAGCTCCTACAATGAGCAGTTCTTC.

This clone was counted many times. This chain connects TRBV20-1 to TRBJ2-2, with D tentatively TRBD2 (5 bases). The CDR3 runs 14 residues. The V and J ends lost 1 base and 1 base respectively, with 7 bases between them. Germline V gene lookup returns CDR1 DFQATT and CDR2 SNEGSKA (reference sequence). The CDR3 sequence: CSARAGGNTGELFF. CDR3 nucleotide sequence: TGCAGTGCTAGAGCCGGAGGGAACACCGGGGAGCTGTTTTTT.

This clone is medium-sized in the sample. The chain joins TRBV27 to TRBJ1-2; 7 nucleotides agree with TRBD1. Germline CDR1 and CDR2: MNHEY and SMNVEV (reference sequence). There are 12 residues in the CDR3. V gave up 5 bases and J gave up 6 bases; unmatched junction bases: 3. CDR3 residues: CASSHGTDGYTF. DNA for the CDR3: TGTGCCAGCAGTCACGGGACAGATGGCTACACCTTC.

This chain uses TRBV6-2 or TRBV6-3 with TRBJ2-7; tentative D call: TRBD1 (6 bases). The germline gives CDR1 MNHEY, CDR2 SVGEGT. The germline V and J ends were trimmed by 8 bases and 2 bases, with 10 bases remaining between them. The CDR3 consists of 12 residues. This chain's CDR3 is CASLGQTYEQYF. The DNA of the CDR3 is TGTGCCAGCCTAGGACAGACCTACGAGCAGTACTTC.

This clone was recorded many times. This chain connects TRBV4-3 to TRBJ2-3; no clear D gene. The germline V gene encodes CDR1 LGHNA and CDR2 YSLEER. This CDR3 region has 17 residues. V was cut by 0 bases and J by 0 bases, with 13 bases left in between. The CDR3 sequence: CASSQDFTPRSTDTQYF. CDR3 bases: TGCGCCAGCAGCCAAGATTTTACCCCCAGAAGCACAGATACGCAGTATTTT.

This clone was detected ten times or more. The chain joins TRBV27 to TRBJ2-1, with D unresolved. CDR3 length: 11 residues. Germline CDR1 is MNHEY and CDR2 is SMNVEV (reference sequence). Trimming removed 7 bases from V and 8 bases from J, with 9 bases in between. CDR3: CASTHGDEQFF. The CDR3 DNA reads TGTGCCAGCACCCATGGGGATGAGCAGTTCTTC.

The table lists this clone with many counts. This chain uses TRBV5-6 with TRBJ2-6; D call uncertain. CDR1 and CDR2 from the germline V gene are SGHDT and YYEEEE. With 4 bases removed from V and 3 bases from J, the gap between germline ends came to 17 bases. The CDR3 length is 17 residues. CDR3 sequence reads: CASSLLGHRCGANVLTF. The CDR3 DNA follows: TGTGCCAGCAGCCTCTTGGGTCATCGATGTGGGGCCAACGTCCTGACTTTC.

This clone has at least ten counts. The V and J genes are TRBV15 and TRBJ2-4, with 12 nucleotides matching TRBD1. Germline CDR1 LNHNV, CDR2 YYDKDF (reference sequence). The CDR3 sequence is 15 residues long. The V segment lost 5 bases and the J segment 8 bases; nucleotides outside the gene matches: 7. CDR3 DNA sequence: TGTGCCACCAGCCCGACGGGACAGGGGGCGGACATTCAGTACTTC. Protein: CATSPTGQGADIQYF. The whole variable domain, filled in from reference TRBV15 and TRBJ2-4, reads DAMVIQNPRYQVTQFGKPVTLSCSQTLNHNVMYWYQQKSSQAPKLLFHYYDKDFNNEADTPDNFQSRRPNTSFCFLDIRSPGLGDTAMYLCATSPTGQGADIQYFGAGTRLSVL.

There are many counts of this clone. The chain joins TRBV29-1 to TRBJ2-2; either TRBD1 or TRBD2 may fit D (5 bases each). The CDR3 is 13 amino acids. The V and J ends lost 6 bases and 1 base respectively, with 9 bases between them. The germline gives CDR1 SQVTM, CDR2 ANQGSEA. CDR3 in amino acids: CSVGTVNTGELFF. The CDR3, as DNA: TGCAGCGTGGGGACGGTGAACACCGGGGAGCTGTTTTTT.

The table lists this clone with many counts. J is TRBJ2-1 and V is TRBV5-4; D is possibly TRBD1 or TRBD2 (5 bases each). The CDR3 spans 19 residues. Deletions cut 1 base from V and 3 bases from J, with 23 bases between. Germline V gives CDR1 SGHNT, CDR2 YYREEE (reference sequence). The CDR3 coding sequence is TGTGCCAGCAGCTTGACAGGCCCTACCTTACTAGGGAGCTACAATGAGCAGTTCTTC. This gives the protein CASSLTGPTLLGSYNEQFF.

This clone was seen repeatedly, ten times or more. A read error may account for a junction end that differs from germline. The chain combines TRBV28 with TRBJ2-3; unclear D gene. The CDR3 runs 12 residues. Germline CDR1 is MDHEN and CDR2 is SYDVKM. CDR3 amino acids: CASISNTDTRYF. The CDR3 region has the DNA TGTGCCAGCATTAGTAACACAGATACGCGGTATTTT.

This clone is medium-sized (0.01 to 0.1%) within its sample. V and J are TRBV6-1 and TRBJ1-1; 7 nucleotides agree with TRBD1. Germline CDR1 reads MNHNS; CDR2 reads SASEGT. Losses at the gene ends were 2 bases for V and 6 bases for J; bases not matched to a gene: 6. The CDR3 extends over 14 amino acids. Here the CDR3 DNA reads TGTGCCAGCAGTGAAACCCAGGGGGTCGCTGAAGCTTTCTTT. Translation: CASSETQGVAEAFF.

This clone was detected ten times or more. This rearrangement joins TRBV2 to TRBJ2-7, with 8 nucleotides matching TRBD1. CDR3 length equals 14 residues. Per the germline V gene, CDR1 is SNHLY and CDR2 is FYNNEI. Trimming cost V 5 bases and J 5 bases; bases outside gene matches: 8. This chain's CDR3 is CASSLDRGADEQYF. DNA for the CDR3: TGTGCCAGCAGTCTAGACAGGGGCGCGGACGAGCAGTACTTC.

Concerning this clone: One end of the junction varies from germline; a read error may be responsible. The chain uses TRBV6-5 and TRBJ2-3; unclear D gene. The CDR3 length is 13 residues. CDR1 and CDR2 (germline): MNHEY, SVGAGI. The CDR3 DNA reads TGTGCCAGCAGTTACGCTCTTCGGTATACGCTGTATTTT. Protein: CASSYALRYTLYF.

The chain employs TRBV6-5 and TRBJ2-7; possible D gene TRBD1, 5 bases. CDR3 length: 16 amino acids. Trimming took off 7 bases at V and 5 bases at J, with 24 bases between the two ends. CDR1 and CDR2 from the germline V gene are MNHEY and SVGAGI. CDR3 nucleotides: TGTGCCAGCACCTACTTCCGTTCCCAGGGATTGAACGAGCAGTACTTC. It is translated as CASTYFRSQGLNEQYF.

This clone was observed at least ten times. The sample has other DNA sequences that encode this CDR3 too. The rearrangement uses TRBV5-6 and TRBJ2-7, with D hard to call. V lost 2 bases to trimming and J lost 0 bases, with 3 bases between them. This CDR3 has 12 residues. Germline assignment: CDR1 SGHDT and CDR2 YYEEEE. The CDR3 reads CASSLSSYEQYF. Here the CDR3 DNA reads TGTGCCAGCAGCTTAAGCTCCTACGAGCAGTACTTC.

This clone came up many times. The chain has TRBV20-1 and TRBJ2-2; D possibly uses TRBD1 or TRBD2 (6 bases each). This CDR3 comprises 15 residues. Germline assignment: CDR1 DFQATT and CDR2 SNEGSKA (reference sequence). Deletions cut 3 bases from V and 2 bases from J, with 13 bases between. The CDR3 spells CSARGAGPNTGELFF. The CDR3 DNA follows: TGCAGTGCTAGGGGGGCGGGGCCAAACACCGGGGAGCTGTTTTTT.

This clone was counted a few times. V gene TRBV5-4 combines with J gene TRBJ2-7; D possibly corresponds to TRBD2 (6 bases). The germline gives CDR1 SGHNT, CDR2 YYREEE (reference sequence). V was clipped by 6 bases and J by 7 bases, with 20 bases between them. The CDR3 totals 14 residues. CDR3 sequence: CASTRREVVGEQYF. For the CDR3, the DNA is TGTGCCAGCACCCGGAGGGAGGTAGTAGGTGAGCAGTACTTC.

CDR3 loop: CSASRGRGRLNEQYF. The CDR3 region has the DNA TGCAGTGCTAGCAGGGGGAGGGGGCGCCTCAACGAGCAGTACTTC. This rearrangement joins TRBV20-1 to TRBJ2-7; D might be TRBD1 or TRBD2, each matching 7 bases. Between the trimmed V and J ends, which lost 3 bases and 5 bases, there was a span of 20 bases. The germline gives CDR1 DFQATT, CDR2 SNEGSKA (reference sequence). This CDR3 is 15 amino acids long.

With regard to this clone: This may stem from a read error, because a much larger clone lies one nucleotide away. This CDR3 is missing its conserved last phenylalanine or tryptophan, likely due to a read error. The chain employs TRBV5-1 and TRBJ2-3, with a weak D call TRBD1 (5 bases). CDR1 SGHRS and CDR2 YFSETQ come from the germline V gene. V dropped 0 bases and J dropped 3 bases, with 8 bases sitting between them. The CDR3 is 14 amino acids. CDR3 nucleotides: TGCGCCAGCAGCTTGGCCTCAGGGACAGATACGCAGTATCTT. It codes for CASSLASGTDTQYL.

This clone was seen repeatedly, ten times or more. The V call is TRBV7-2, the J call TRBJ2-3, with D perhaps TRBD2 (6 bases). The germline CDR1 and CDR2 sequences are SGHTA and FQGNSA. The V end was cut by 5 bases, the J end by 6 bases, with 15 bases between. This CDR3 region has 14 residues. The DNA of the CDR3 is TGTGCCAGCAGCCCATTGGGGGGTTTGGATACGCAGTATTTT. Its protein is CASSPLGGLDTQYF. Looking up the rest from reference TRBV7-2 and TRBJ2-3 gives the full variable domain: GAGVSQSPSNKVTEKGKDVELRCDPISGHTALYWYRQSLGQGLEFLIYFQGNSAPDKSGLPSDRFSAERTGGSVSTLTIQRTQQEDSAVYLCASSPLGGLDTQYFGPGTRLTVL.

This clone has only one observation. V and J are TRBV4-1 and TRBJ2-5; 8 bases fit TRBD2. CDR3 length equals 18 residues. The V gene's germline CDR1 is MGHRA and CDR2 YSYEKL. The trim removed 0 bases at V and 4 bases at J, leaving 13 bases unmatched. The CDR3 DNA reads as TGCGCCAGCAGCCAAGACCCCGTTGGCGGGAGGAGGTCAGAGACCCAGTACTTC. Its protein product is CASSQDPVGGRRSETQYF.

This clone was seen repeatedly, ten times or more. The chain carries TRBV20-1 and TRBJ2-1, with 8 bases lining up with TRBD1. CDR1 is DFQATT, CDR2 SNEGSKA, per germline (reference sequence). The V and J ends lost 5 bases and 3 bases, in that order; junction bases with no gene match: 9. The CDR3 sequence is 15 residues long. The CDR3 DNA reads TGCAGTGCTGGTCTATGGGACAGGCTCTACAATGAGCAGTTCTTC. Protein sequence: CSAGLWDRLYNEQFF.

This clone was picked up many times. The chain couples TRBV7-3 to TRBJ1-5; the match to TRBD1 covers 8 bases. Germline V CDR1 and CDR2: SGHTA, FQGTGA. V was clipped by 5 bases and J by 2 bases; unmatched bases: 14. The CDR3 loop spans 18 amino acids. The CDR3 coding sequence is TGTGCCAGCAGCCTCTTAGGACAGGGCGTAGTGGGCAATCAGCCCCAGCATTTT. Its translation is CASSLLGQGVVGNQPQHF.